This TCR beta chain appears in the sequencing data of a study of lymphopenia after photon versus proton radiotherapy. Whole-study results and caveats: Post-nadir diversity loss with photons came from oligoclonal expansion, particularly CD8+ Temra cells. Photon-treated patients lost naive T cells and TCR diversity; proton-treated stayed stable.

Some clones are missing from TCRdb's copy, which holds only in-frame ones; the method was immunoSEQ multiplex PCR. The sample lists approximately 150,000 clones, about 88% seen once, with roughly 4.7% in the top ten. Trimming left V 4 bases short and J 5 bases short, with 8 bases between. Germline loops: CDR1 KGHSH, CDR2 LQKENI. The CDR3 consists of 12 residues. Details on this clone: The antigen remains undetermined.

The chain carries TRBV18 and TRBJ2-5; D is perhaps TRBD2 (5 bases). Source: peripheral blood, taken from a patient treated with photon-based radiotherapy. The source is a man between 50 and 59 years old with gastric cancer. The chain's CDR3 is CASSRRGETQYF. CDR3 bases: TGTGCCAGCTCACGGAGAGGGGAGACCCAGTACTTC.